This TCR beta chain was identified in a study of cytomegalovirus exposure and HLA in healthy donors. Study findings and constraints: Accurate predictions that matched the HLA-A and HLA-B alleles of most subjects were reportedly made from TCR beta sequences.

Primers for the PCR totalled 60 Vbeta and 13 Jbeta. Authors' analysis steps: Later analysis identified roughly 84 million unique TCR beta chains, 10 million to 12 million shared. Assay: immunoSEQ multiplex PCR; the TCRdb copy retains only in-frame clones and omits some. V and J calls plus clone size are reproduced from that table; the DNA served to infer D and trimming. The sample lists approximately 110,000 clones; around 64% were seen once. On this clone: Its specificity is not known.

Each donor was healthy, and each was a bone marrow donor. Germline V gene lookup returns CDR1 SEHNR and CDR2 FQNEAQ (reference sequence). CDR3 length equals 15 residues. The trim removed 4 bases at V and 12 bases at J, leaving 14 bases unmatched. The chain couples TRBV7-9 to TRBJ2-1, with 8 bases identical to TRBD2. The TCR comes from a woman aged 30 to 39 in good health and CMV-seronegative. The sequenced sample was PBMCs. Written as DNA, the CDR3 is TGTGCCAGCAGCTCCACTAGCGGCTTAACAATTAGGCAGTTCTTC. Amino acids: CASSSTSGLTIRQFF.